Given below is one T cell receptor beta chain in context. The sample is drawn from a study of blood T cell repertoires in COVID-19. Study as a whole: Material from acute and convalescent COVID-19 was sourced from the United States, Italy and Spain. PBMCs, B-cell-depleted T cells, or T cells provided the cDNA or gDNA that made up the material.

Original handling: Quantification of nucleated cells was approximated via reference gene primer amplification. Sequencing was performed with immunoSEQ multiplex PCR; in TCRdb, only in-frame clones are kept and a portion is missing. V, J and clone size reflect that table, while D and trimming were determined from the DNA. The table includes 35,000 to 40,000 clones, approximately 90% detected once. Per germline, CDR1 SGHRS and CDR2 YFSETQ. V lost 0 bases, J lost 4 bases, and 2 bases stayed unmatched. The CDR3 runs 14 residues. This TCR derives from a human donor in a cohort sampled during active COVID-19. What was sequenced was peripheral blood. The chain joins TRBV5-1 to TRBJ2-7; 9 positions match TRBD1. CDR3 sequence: CASSLGQGVYEQYF. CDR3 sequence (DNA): TGCGCCAGCAGCTTGGGACAGGGGGTTTACGAGCAGTACTTC.